This TCR beta chain was obtained from a study of blood T cell repertoires in COVID-19 (dated by TCRdb to the early 2020s). At the level of the whole study: Samples from collaborators originated in the United States, Italy and Spain and spanned both the acute and convalescent phases of COVID-19. The material from the prospective study consisted of cDNA or gDNA derived from T cells, B-cell-depleted T cells, or PBMCs. Deeply sampled blood TCRbeta repertoires from subjects exposed to, actively infected with, or recovered from COVID-19 were included in the dataset. The repertoires were released in a freely available public database meant as a resource for research on the immune response to SARS-CoV-2. Samples came from the ongoing ImmuneRACE study (first 160 participants) plus 1,254 subjects from 6 global collaborators. Sample metadata almost always included a de-identified subject ID, COVID-19 status, age in years and sex. Where HLA class I and class II types were available, the types were taken from metadata supplied by the sample provider, not from assay-based typing. Broad study findings and their caveats: Clinical and demographic metadata were provided uncurated, with the amount varying by source and participant.

Including the terminal cysteine and phenylalanine, the CDR3 comprises 17 residues. Solely the CDR3 DNA is kept, with 51 bases framed from the first base. CDR1 and CDR2 (SGHNT, YYREEE) derive from the germline V gene (reference sequence). After removal of 6 bases from V and 0 bases from J, the junction retains 12 bases not matched to a gene. The immunoSEQ Assay, a bias-controlled multiplex PCR, was used to amplify TCRbeta CDR3 regions from genomic DNA. The published analysis was carried out like this. Within the assay, amplification of reference gene primers was used to estimate how many nucleated cells each sample contained. To quantify the absolute abundance of each unique TCRbeta CDR3 rearrangement, sequence reads were collapsed and filtered. For each sample, productive Simpson clonality was calculated by taking the square root of Simpson's diversity index across productive rearrangements. The table comes from immuneACCESS by way of TCRdb, which keeps in-frame sequences with V and J called. Part of the clones is missing from these tables; in studies checked, under half for an unresolved V gene and the rest for unknown reasons. V, J and clone size are taken as reported in that table, and D and trimming were inferred from the DNA itself. The sample table contains approximately 380,000 clones; only one count was recorded for around 90% of them. The ten largest clones represent 0.9% to 1.5% of the sample.

In the prospective study, participants were 18 to 89 years old, resided in fewer than 25 geographic areas of the United States, and were enrolled through a virtual design. To assign participants to cohorts, the prospective study relied on clinical history that participants themselves reported in a screening survey and a study questionnaire. Recovered participants in ImmuneRACE Cohort 3 were defined as having two consecutive negative NP/OP PCR tests, clearance from a healthcare professional, or resolution of symptoms. In the prospective study, whole blood, serum and a nasopharyngeal or oropharyngeal swab were collected from each participant by mobile phlebotomists. Over a 2-month period, participants in the prospective study had the option of providing additional blood draws and questionnaires. Blood samples from the prospective study were shipped frozen or at room temperature prior to DNA extraction.

Note on this clone: No antigen is known for it. Per-base quality was not reported, and no clone a single base away is much larger than it.

The receptor chain draws on TRBV5-4 and TRBJ2-1; 7 nucleotides in the junction match TRBD1. The sample was PBMCs or T cells enriched from blood (not recorded which). The sequence was collected from a woman between 18 and 30 years old who had recovered from COVID-19. At the DNA level, the sequence is TGTGCCAGCAACAATTACAGGGGTGGAAGCTCCTACAATGAGCAGTTCTTC. Its translation is CASNNYRGGSSYNEQFF. With the portions outside the CDR3 filled from the reference TRBV5-4 and TRBJ2-1 genes, the complete variable region becomes ETGVTQSPTHLIKTRGQQVTLRCSSQSGHNTVSWYQQALGQGPQFIFQYYREEENGRGNFPPRFSGLQFPNYSSELNVNALELDDSALYLCASNNYRGGSSYNEQFFGPGTRLTVL.